Below are 25 T cell receptor beta chains sequenced from a single sample in a study of graft-versus-host responses after intestinal transplantation. Profiled with immunoSEQ multiplex PCR; TCRdb holds only in-frame clones, not every one. The data contain about 97,000 clones, around nine tenths of them seen just once; the ten biggest clones take up roughly 15%. The sample in question was PBMCs, obtained 450 to 480 days after intestinal transplant. The receptors stem from a human patient who received an intestinal transplant, so some T cells may come from the graft donor.

This rearrangement joins TRBV6-6 to TRBJ1-1; no clear D. The CDR3 sequence is 11 residues long. V lost 6 bases and J lost 1, with 3 bases in between. CDR1 and CDR2 from the germline V gene are MNHNY and SVGAGI (reference sequence). CDR3 residues: CASRTNTEAFF. The CDR3 DNA reads TGTGCCAGCAGGACGAACACTGAAGCTTTCTTT.

This clone was picked up one time. The chain couples TRBV29-1 to TRBJ2-5; either TRBD1 or TRBD2 may fit D (5 bases each). Germline V gives CDR1 SQVTM, CDR2 ANQGSEA. This CDR3 is built from 12 residues. V was clipped by 7 bases and J by 5 bases, with 14 bases between them. In DNA form, the CDR3 reads TGCAGCGCTCGGGGCCCCGCGGAGACCCAGTACTTC. This sequence encodes CSARGPAETQYF.

CDR3 region: CASSPGGPLEQYF. The CDR3 nucleotides read TGTGCCAGCTCACCAGGGGGGCCCCTCGAGCAGTACTTC. The rearrangement uses TRBV18 and TRBJ2-7; D may be TRBD1 or TRBD2 (6 bases each). CDR1 and CDR2 from the germline V gene are KGHSH and LQKENI. Trimming removed 2 bases from V and 6 bases from J, with 11 bases in between. The CDR3 length is 13 residues.

This clone appeared a single time. V and J are TRBV9 and TRBJ2-2, with 7 bases identical to TRBD2. The CDR3 sequence is 14 residues long. V lost 6 bases and J lost 8; bases outside the gene matches: 10. CDR1 is SGDLS, CDR2 YYNGEE, per germline. Written as DNA, the CDR3 is TGTGCCAGCACGGGAGGCCGAAACCTGGGGGAGCTGTTTTTT. Translation gives CASTGGRNLGELFF.

The count of this clone is one. This chain links TRBV11-3 with TRBJ2-5; D is possibly TRBD1 (6 bases). The DNA end is more similar to TRBJ2-7, so the J call may be wrong. Germline CDR1 reads SGHNT; CDR2 reads YENEEA. The CDR3 extends over 14 amino acids. The CDR3, as DNA: TGTGCCAGCAGCCTCCGGGACAACTCCTACGAGCAGTACTTC. Its translation is CASSLRDNSYEQYF.

The rearrangement joins TRBV4-1 to TRBJ2-2, with D unclear. V was clipped by 3 bases and J by 4 bases, with 3 bases between them. This CDR3 spans 12 amino acids. Germline V gene sequence: CDR1 MGHRA, CDR2 YSYEKL. CDR3 in DNA: TGCGCCAGCAGCCACCTCACCGGGGAGCTGTTTTTT. This codes for CASSHLTGELFF.

This clone was counted only a few times. The chain recombines TRBV2 with TRBJ2-7; D may be TRBD1 (6 bases). This CDR3 is built from 15 residues. Germline V gene lookup returns CDR1 SNHLY and CDR2 FYNNEI. V was pared by 6 bases and J by 2 bases, with 17 bases between. CDR3 DNA sequence: TGTGCCAGCAGGGAGGACAGAGAAGCCACCTACGAGCAGTACTTC. It yields the protein CASREDREATYEQYF.

V is TRBV9 and J is TRBJ1-2; D not certain. The CDR3 is made up of 14 amino acids. CDR1 SGDLS and CDR2 YYNGEE come from the germline V gene. V gave up 0 bases and J gave up 8 bases, with 14 bases separating them. This CDR3 reads CASSVDPAPGGYTF. The CDR3 DNA sequence: TGTGCCAGCAGCGTAGACCCTGCCCCAGGCGGCTACACCTTC.

This sequence joins TRBV5-6 and TRBJ1-3; D is unresolved. Trimming removed 0 bases from V and 0 bases from J, with 10 bases in between. The length of the CDR3 is 16 residues. CDR1 is SGHDT and CDR2 is YYEEEE in the germline V gene. CDR3 bases: TGTGCCAGCAGCTTGGGCAGGACTAACTCTGGAAACACCATATATTTT. This codes for CASSLGRTNSGNTIYF. The whole variable domain, remainder taken from reference TRBV5-6 and TRBJ1-3, is DAGVTQSPTHLIKTRGQQVTLRCSPKSGHDTVSWYQQALGQGPQFIFQYYEEEERQRGNFPDRFSGHQFPNYSSELNVNALLLGDSALYLCASSLGRTNSGNTIYFGEGSWLTVV.

CDR3 sequence: CASSQGENTEAFF. Written as DNA, the CDR3 is TGCGCCAGCAGCCAAGGGGAGAACACTGAAGCTTTCTTT. The rearrangement joins TRBV4-1 to TRBJ1-1, with D unclear. The V end was cut by 1 base, the J end by 1 base, with 4 bases between. The V gene's germline CDR1 is MGHRA and CDR2 YSYEKL. This CDR3 region has 13 residues.

The chain couples TRBV5-1 to TRBJ2-3; D unresolved. The CDR3 is 15 residues long. V dropped 4 bases and J dropped 1 base, with 13 bases sitting between them. CDR1 and CDR2 from the germline V gene are SGHRS and YFSETQ. DNA of the CDR3: TGCGCCAGCAGCAGGTGGATAGAGGGCACAGATACGCAGTATTTT. This codes for CASSRWIEGTDTQYF.

The chain uses TRBV2 and TRBJ2-7, with 7 bases that match TRBD1. This CDR3 has 12 amino acids. Germline assignment: CDR1 SNHLY and CDR2 FYNNEI. V shed 9 bases and J 3 bases; nucleotides not matched to a gene: 5. CDR3 in amino acids: CASYGTDYEQYF. In DNA form, the CDR3 reads TGTGCCAGTTACGGGACAGACTACGAGCAGTACTTC.

The CDR3 region is CASRTGPYTEAFF. DNA for the CDR3: TGCGCCAGCAGAACGGGGCCTTACACTGAAGCTTTCTTT. The chain links TRBV5-1 to TRBJ1-1; D possibly corresponds to TRBD1 (5 bases). This CDR3 is built from 13 residues. Germline V CDR1 and CDR2: SGHRS, YFSETQ. The germline V and J ends were trimmed by 5 bases and 3 bases, with 11 bases remaining between them.

The rearrangement joins TRBV20-1 to TRBJ2-2; D is undetermined. V was pared by 5 bases and J by 7 bases, with 8 bases between. The CDR3 runs 11 residues. Germline CDR1 DFQATT, CDR2 SNEGSKA (reference sequence). The CDR3 here is CSAPASGELFF. CDR3 bases: TGCAGTGCTCCCGCGAGCGGGGAGCTGTTTTTT.

This chain connects TRBV19 to TRBJ2-5; D not resolved. The J call may be incorrect, as the DNA end agrees better with TRBJ2-7. Per the germline V gene, CDR1 is LNHDA and CDR2 is SQIVND (reference sequence). CDR3 size: 14 residues. The CDR3 reads CASGMTAPTYEQYF. The CDR3 coding sequence is TGTGCCAGTGGGATGACTGCGCCCACCTACGAGCAGTACTTC.

V gene TRBV5-1 combines with J gene TRBJ2-3; 10 bases match TRBD2. The CDR3 sequence is 17 residues long. Germline CDR1 and CDR2: SGHRS and YFSETQ. V gave up 5 bases and J gave up 0 bases; unmatched junction bases: 9. CDR3 amino acids: CASRLAGGPASTDTQYF. The CDR3 DNA reads TGCGCCAGCAGGTTAGCGGGGGGCCCAGCTAGCACAGATACGCAGTATTTT.

This chain links TRBV18 with TRBJ1-3; D unresolved. V lost 2 bases and J 0 bases, leaving 5 bases between the germline ends. Germline assignment: CDR1 KGHSH and CDR2 LQKENI. The CDR3 is made up of 14 amino acids. This CDR3 reads CASSPERSGNTIYF. The CDR3 nucleotides are TGTGCCAGCTCACCAGAGCGCTCTGGAAACACCATATATTTT.

J is TRBJ2-7 and V is TRBV19, with D perhaps TRBD1 or TRBD2 (6 bases each). The CDR3 sequence is 15 residues long. Germline CDR1 and CDR2: LNHDA and SQIVND (reference sequence). The germline V and J ends were trimmed by 6 bases and 6 bases, with 21 bases remaining between them. CDR3 region: CASSPGGTGRSEQYF. The DNA for the CDR3 is TGTGCCAGTAGCCCAGGAGGCACAGGGAGGAGCGAGCAGTACTTC.

The gene calls are TRBV6-5 and TRBJ2-7; TRBD2 matches 8 bases. Per germline, CDR1 MNHEY and CDR2 SVGAGI. V was pared by 5 bases and J by 6 bases, with 9 bases of the junction left unmatched. The CDR3 length is 14 residues. CDR3 protein: CASSPGLVRPEQYF. CDR3 coding DNA: TGTGCCAGCAGTCCGGGACTAGTTAGGCCCGAGCAGTACTTC.

A word on this clone: The same CDR3 can be traced to other DNA sequences in this sample. The chain is built from TRBV15 and TRBJ2-4; D may be TRBD1 (7 bases). Germline CDR1 reads LNHNV; CDR2 reads YYDKDF (reference sequence). Trimming removed 0 bases at V and 7 bases at J, with 13 bases between. CDR3 size: 15 residues. Written as DNA, the CDR3 is TGTGCCACCAGCAGAGATTGGGCAGGGGGGAACATTCAGTACTTC. Translation: CATSRDWAGGNIQYF.

The rearrangement joins TRBV5-4 to TRBJ1-6; D gene uncertain. This CDR3 spans 12 amino acids. CDR1 is SGHNT, CDR2 YYREEE, per germline (reference sequence). V lost 6 bases to trimming and J lost 12 bases, with 13 bases between them. CDR3 in amino acids: CASTNMGEPLHF. CDR3 nucleotides: TGTGCCAGCACCAACATGGGAGAACCCCTCCACTTT.

The table lists this clone with a count of one. The rearrangement joins TRBV2 to TRBJ2-1; 8 positions agree with TRBD2. CDR1 SNHLY and CDR2 FYNNEI come from the germline V gene. Trimming at V came to 10 bases and at J to 9 bases, leaving 8 bases not matched to a gene. This CDR3 region has 12 residues. Written as DNA, the CDR3 is TGTGCCACCCCGGGGGGGCCGGGTGAGCAGTTCTTC. Its protein product is CATPGGPGEQFF.

This chain joins TRBV4-1 and TRBJ2-1; weak D call: TRBD1 (5 bases). Trimming pared 0 bases from V and 7 bases from J, leaving 19 bases between. Looked up from germline, CDR1 is MGHRA and CDR2 is YSYEKL. The CDR3 has 17 amino acids. CDR3 coding DNA: TGCGCCAGCAGCCAAGAGTTCGGAGTGGCAGGGCCTAATGAGCAGTTCTTC. It translates to CASSQEFGVAGPNEQFF.

This clone was counted once. This sequence joins TRBV6-4 and TRBJ2-3; 9 positions match TRBD2. The CDR3 covers 16 residues. The trim removed 0 bases at V and 4 bases at J, leaving 5 bases unmatched. Germline CDR1 and CDR2: MRHNA and SNTAGT. DNA of the CDR3: TGTGCCAGCAGTGACTCGGGTAGCGGGGGCTCAGATACGCAGTATTTT. Protein sequence: CASSDSGSGGSDTQYF.

The CDR3: CASSLAGQGGNSPLHF. The CDR3 DNA follows: TGCGCCAGCAGCTTGGCCGGACAGGGAGGTAATTCACCCCTCCACTTT. The chain joins TRBV5-1 to TRBJ1-6, with 8 nucleotides matching TRBD1. V lost 0 bases, J lost 6 bases, and 5 bases stayed unmatched. This CDR3 is built from 16 residues. The germline CDR1 and CDR2 sequences are SGHRS and YFSETQ. The entire variable domain, with the rest obtained from reference TRBV5-1 and TRBJ1-6, is as follows: KAGVTQTPRYLIKTRGQQVTLSCSPISGHRSVSWYQQTPGQGLQFLFEYFSETQRNKGNFPGRFSGRQFSNSRSEMNVSTLELGDSALYLCASSLAGQGGNSPLHFGNGTRLTVT.